The 2 T cell receptor beta chains given below trace back to one sample, sequenced in a study of cytomegalovirus exposure and HLA in healthy donors (dated by TCRdb to about 2017). The library was prepared using the immunoSEQ multiplex PCR assay. The multiplex PCR relied on a mix of 60 forward primers for TCR Vbeta segments and 13 reverse primers for TCR Jbeta segments. The table was pulled from immuneACCESS by TCRdb, which kept in-frame rearrangements only. Such tables lose some clones; where checked, under half of the loss comes from unresolved V genes, and the rest has no known cause. The sample table lists 160,000 or so clones, approximately 78% of them with a count of one. Approximately 3% of the sample goes to the ten largest clones. Sequenced: PBMCs. The receptors originated from a woman in her thirties or forties in good health and CMV-seronegative.

J is TRBJ2-7 and V is TRBV7-3, with D uncertain. V was trimmed by 2 bases and J by 0 bases, leaving 5 bases between them. The CDR3 has 13 amino acids. Germline-derived CDR1 and CDR2 are SGHTA and FQGTGA. The CDR3 reads CASSLGPSYEQYF. Here the CDR3 DNA reads TGTGCCAGCAGCTTAGGGCCCTCCTACGAGCAGTACTTC.

The chain uses TRBV19 and TRBJ1-2, with D unclear. Trimming stripped 4 bases from V and 4 bases from J, with 7 bases between. Germline values: CDR1 LNHDA, CDR2 SQIVND (reference sequence). The CDR3 is 12 amino acids. The CDR3, as DNA: TGTGCCAGTAGTACCGTACTCTATGGCTACACCTTC. Translating gives CASSTVLYGYTF.